A single sample is the source of the 21 T cell receptor beta chains below, sequenced in a study of control samples from healthy donors and cancer patients. Generated by immunoSEQ multiplex PCR, the TCRdb table keeps only in-frame clones and is missing some. The sample lists roughly 220,000 clones; just under 95% were seen once. The sequenced material came from blood. These receptors all stem from a man aged 45-65 years in good health.

V and J are TRBV28 and TRBJ2-7; D gene uncertain. There are 12 residues in the CDR3. The V gene's germline CDR1 is MDHEN and CDR2 SYDVKM. Deletions cut 6 bases from V and 2 bases from J, with 8 bases between. The CDR3 DNA is TGTGCCAGCAGATCCGCCACCTACGAGCAGTACTTC. It codes for CASRSATYEQYF.

CDR3 protein: CASSFDGWNTEAFF. CDR3 sequence (DNA): TGCGCCAGCAGCTTCGACGGTTGGAACACTGAAGCTTTCTTT. This chain uses TRBV5-1 with TRBJ1-1; D gene ambiguous. The V end was cut by 2 bases, the J end by 1 base, with 9 bases between. Germline-derived CDR1 and CDR2 are SGHRS and YFSETQ. This CDR3 is built from 14 residues.

V and J are TRBV19 and TRBJ2-3, with D possibly TRBD2 on 5 matching bases. CDR1 is LNHDA, CDR2 SQIVND, per germline (reference sequence). The CDR3 runs to 15 residues. The V and J ends lost 4 bases and 1 base respectively, with 12 bases between them. The CDR3 region is CASSNRGRGTDTQYF. The CDR3, as DNA: TGTGCCAGTAGTAATCGGGGTAGAGGCACAGATACGCAGTATTTT.

The genes are TRBV3-1 (or the pseudogene TRBV3-2) and TRBJ1-5, with D perhaps TRBD1 (6 bases). CDR3 length: 16 amino acids. Germline lookup yields CDR1 LGHDT and CDR2 YNNKEL (reference sequence). Trimming pared 3 bases from V and 2 bases from J, leaving 14 bases between. CDR3 protein: CASSHPGGAGNQPQHF. CDR3 in DNA: TGTGCCAGCAGCCATCCCGGGGGGGCAGGCAATCAGCCCCAGCATTTT.

Comment on this clone: The sample carries other DNA sequences with the same CDR3. The V and J genes are TRBV7-2 and TRBJ1-3; possible D gene TRBD1, 6 bases. The CDR3 extends over 13 amino acids. CDR1 and CDR2 (germline): SGHTA, FQGNSA. Trimming pared 5 bases from V and 4 bases from J, leaving 9 bases between. The CDR3 loop is CASSPGGGNTIYF. The CDR3 coding sequence is TGTGCCAGCAGCCCGGGGGGCGGAAACACCATATATTTT.

The rearrangement joins TRBV7-9 to TRBJ1-5, with a possible D match to TRBD1 (5 bases). The CDR3 is made up of 13 amino acids. Germline V gene data show CDR1 as SEHNR and CDR2 as FQNEAQ (reference sequence). Trimming stripped 1 base from V and 6 bases from J, with 7 bases between. In DNA form, the CDR3 reads TGTGCCAGCAGCTTAGGGGGGTTTCAGCCCCAGCATTTT. Its protein is CASSLGGFQPQHF.

The chain is built from TRBV7-7 and TRBJ2-5; 7 bases match TRBD2. J lost 4 bases, V lost 5 bases, and 7 bases had no gene match. The CDR3 totals 14 residues. Germline lookup yields CDR1 SSHAT and CDR2 FNYEAQ (reference sequence). The CDR3 DNA is TGTGCCAGCAGCAACCAACCGGGGGGAGAGACCCAGTACTTC. It yields the protein CASSNQPGGETQYF.

The sample holds a few counts of this clone. V gene TRBV29-1 combines with J gene TRBJ1-1; 9 nucleotides line up with TRBD1. The germline V gene encodes CDR1 SQVTM and CDR2 ANQGSEA. V was clipped by 4 bases and J by 4 bases; unmatched bases: 7. The CDR3 is made up of 14 amino acids. The CDR3 DNA reads as TGCAGCGTTGCTCCACAGGGGGCAGCCACTGAAGCTTTCTTT. Translating it yields CSVAPQGAATEAFF.

Worth noting for this clone: Other DNA sequences in the sample encode the same CDR3. The chain recombines TRBV28 with TRBJ1-1; the D gene is possibly TRBD1 (6 bases). CDR1 MDHEN and CDR2 SYDVKM come from the germline V gene. V lost 5 bases and J lost 1, with 11 bases in between. The CDR3 length is 14 residues. CDR3 protein: CASSPPTGNTEAFF. The CDR3 nucleotides read TGTGCCAGCAGTCCTCCGACAGGGAACACTGAAGCTTTCTTT. Full variable domain (rest looked up from reference TRBV28 and TRBJ1-1): DVKVTQSSRYLVKRTGEKVFLECVQDMDHENMFWYRQDPGLGLRLIYFSYDVKMKEKGDIPEGYSVSREKKERFSLILESASTNQTSMYLCASSPPTGNTEAFFGQGTRLTVV.

As for this clone: Other DNA sequences within the sample encode an identical CDR3. This CDR3 is CASSRGQGTDTQYF. CDR3 in DNA: TGTGCCAGTAGTAGGGGACAGGGGACCGATACGCAGTATTTT. V is TRBV19 and J is TRBJ2-3; 10 bases are a match to TRBD1. The V gene end was trimmed by 4 bases and the J gene end by 6 bases; junction bases not matched to a gene: 4. The CDR3 consists of 14 residues. Germline CDR1 and CDR2: LNHDA and SQIVND (reference sequence).

The V and J genes are TRBV2 and TRBJ2-5; unclear D gene. V was clipped by 8 bases and J by 6 bases, with 10 bases between them. Per the germline V gene, CDR1 is SNHLY and CDR2 is FYNNEI. The CDR3 is made up of 11 amino acids. The CDR3 region has the DNA TGTGCCAGCGGTAGAGAACAGACCCAGTACTTC. Translation gives CASGREQTQYF.

This clone has just one count. The V gene is TRBV5-4, the J gene TRBJ1-2; possibly TRBD1 for D (5 bases). Looked up from germline, CDR1 is SGHNT and CDR2 is YYREEE (reference sequence). The germline V and J ends were trimmed by 4 bases and 0 bases, with 16 bases remaining between them. There are 16 residues in the CDR3. The CDR3: CASSPWRQTTNYGYTF. CDR3 DNA: TGTGCCAGCAGCCCCTGGAGACAGACCACTAACTATGGCTACACCTTC.

The chain employs TRBV18 and TRBJ1-1; D ambiguous. The CDR3 contains 13 residues. Germline CDR1 KGHSH, CDR2 LQKENI. V lost 0 bases to trimming and J lost 7 bases, with 9 bases between them. CDR3 amino acids: CASSPPNGIEAFF. DNA of the CDR3: TGTGCCAGCTCACCACCGAACGGGATTGAAGCTTTCTTT. Full variable domain (rest looked up from reference TRBV18 and TRBJ1-1): NAGVMQNPRHLVRRRGQEARLRCSPMKGHSHVYWYRQLPEEGLKFMVYLQKENIIDESGMPKERFSAEFPKEGPSILRIQQVVRGDSAAYFCASSPPNGIEAFFGQGTRLTVV.

The CDR3 loop reads CASRVSGNQPQHF. The CDR3 nucleotides are TGTGCCAGCAGGGTCTCGGGCAATCAGCCCCAGCATTTT. The V call is TRBV28, the J call TRBJ1-5, with unresolved D. V was clipped by 6 bases and J by 2 bases, with 8 bases between them. Germline values: CDR1 MDHEN, CDR2 SYDVKM. The CDR3 extends over 13 amino acids.

In its sample, this clone was seen once. This chain connects TRBV12-3 or TRBV12-4 to TRBJ2-5; no clear D. V lost 2 bases and J 2 bases, leaving 3 bases between the germline ends. This CDR3 is built from 12 residues. CDR3 region: CASSLRQETQYF. The CDR3 nucleotides read TGTGCCAGCAGTTTAAGGCAAGAGACCCAGTACTTC.

The chain recombines TRBV6-6 with TRBJ1-2; no clear D. There are 16 residues in the CDR3. Germline V CDR1 and CDR2: MNHNY, SVGAGI (reference sequence). V was clipped by 0 bases and J by 4 bases, with 15 bases between them. The CDR3 DNA follows: TGTGCCAGCAGTTACTCTTCGGTTCTCGGTGGCTATGGCTACACCTTC. It encodes CASSYSSVLGGYGYTF.

The chain recombines TRBV18 with TRBJ2-2; D is perhaps TRBD1 or TRBD2 (5 bases each). The CDR3 is 13 amino acids. In germline, CDR1 is KGHSH, CDR2 LQKENI. With 4 bases removed from V and 2 bases from J, the gap between germline ends came to 5 bases. As DNA, the CDR3 is TGTGCCAGCTCACGGGACAACACCGGGGAGCTGTTTTTT. This sequence encodes CASSRDNTGELFF.

The rearrangement links TRBV19 to TRBJ1-5, with D unresolved. This CDR3 contains 16 residues. Trimming removed 4 bases from V and 4 bases from J, with 17 bases in between. Germline V gene lookup returns CDR1 LNHDA and CDR2 SQIVND (reference sequence). CDR3: CASSTPWATGNQPQHF. The CDR3 DNA follows: TGTGCCAGTAGTACCCCTTGGGCCACGGGGAATCAGCCCCAGCATTTT. The whole variable domain, filled in from reference TRBV19 and TRBJ1-5, reads DGGITQSPKYLFRKEGQNVTLSCEQNLNHDAMYWYRQDPGQGLRLIYYSQIVNDFQKGDIAEGYSVSREKKESFPLTVTSAQKNPTAFYLCASSTPWATGNQPQHFGDGTRLSIL.

The chain is built from TRBV11-2 and TRBJ1-4, with 9 bases fitting TRBD1. CDR3 size: 12 residues. With 6 bases clipped from V and 8 bases from J, the junction kept 1 base outside the gene matches. Germline V lookup: CDR1 SGHAT, CDR2 FQNNGV. The chain's CDR3 is CASSGTGEKLFF. CDR3 sequence (DNA): TGTGCCAGCAGTGGGACAGGGGAAAAACTGTTTTTT.

V usage is TRBV30 and J usage is TRBJ2-7; D gene ambiguous. V was trimmed by 0 bases and J by 8 bases, leaving 17 bases between them. The CDR3 has 14 amino acids. CDR1 and CDR2 (germline): GTSNPN, SVGIG (reference sequence). As DNA, the CDR3 is TGTGCCTGGAGTGTAGATGCTATGTCTTCCCAGCAGTACTTC. Translating it yields CAWSVDAMSSQQYF.

This chain joins TRBV5-4 and TRBJ2-7; 10 bases fit TRBD1. Germline values: CDR1 SGHNT, CDR2 YYREEE (reference sequence). The CDR3 sequence is 14 residues long. After removal of 2 bases from V and 3 bases from J, the junction contained 2 bases not matched to a gene. In nucleotides, the CDR3 is TGTGCCAGCAGCTTCCGGGACAGGGGCTACGAGCAGTACTTC. As protein: CASSFRDRGYEQYF.